The following is a T cell receptor (beta chain) sequence with its context. Its antigen is still unknown. This sample stems from a study of T cells in localized non-small cell lung cancer. Study results and limitations: Within adjacent lung there appeared a median 57 of the top 100 tumor clones. T cell clonality was highest in uninvolved adjacent lung, above tumor.

Sequencing was performed with immunoSEQ multiplex PCR; in TCRdb, only in-frame clones are kept and a portion is missing. The table records 35,000 to 50,000 clones, 70% to 80% of them present only once. The sequence came from a woman aged 35 to 70 with stage II squamous cell lung carcinoma. The sequencing here drew on PBMCs, taken before any cancer treatment.

CDR3 in DNA: TGTGCCAGCAGCTTGCCGGGACAGGGAGGTGGCGATGAGCAGTTCTTC. This encodes CASSLPGQGGGDEQFF. The chain links TRBV5-4 to TRBJ2-1, with 9 bases fitting TRBD1. V shed 1 base, J shed 8 bases, and the junction held 10 bases outside the gene matches. This CDR3 has 16 amino acids. Germline V gene lookup returns CDR1 SGHNT and CDR2 YYREEE (reference sequence).